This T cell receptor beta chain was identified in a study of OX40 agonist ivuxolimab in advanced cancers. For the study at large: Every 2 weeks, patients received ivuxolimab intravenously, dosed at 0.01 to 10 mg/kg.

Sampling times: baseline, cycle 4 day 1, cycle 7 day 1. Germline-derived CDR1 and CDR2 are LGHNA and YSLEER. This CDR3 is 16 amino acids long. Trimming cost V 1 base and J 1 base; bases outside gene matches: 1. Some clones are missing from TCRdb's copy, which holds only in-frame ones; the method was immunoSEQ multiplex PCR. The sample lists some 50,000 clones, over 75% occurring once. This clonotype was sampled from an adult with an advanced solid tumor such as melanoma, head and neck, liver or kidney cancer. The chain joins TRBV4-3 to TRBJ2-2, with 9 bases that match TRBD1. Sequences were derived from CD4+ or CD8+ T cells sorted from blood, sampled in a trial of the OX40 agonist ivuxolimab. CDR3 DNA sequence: TGCGCCAGCAGCCAAGTGACAGGGGGGAACACCGGGGAGCTGTTTTTT. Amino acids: CASSQVTGGNTGELFF.